A selection of T cell receptor beta chains follows, all from one sample in a study of graft-versus-host responses after intestinal transplantation. The data were produced by immunoSEQ multiplex PCR, yet TCRdb's version contains in-frame clones alone and is incomplete. The data hold tens of thousands of clones, with roughly 90% observed a single time. These TCRs' antigens remain unknown. The sample consisted of unstimulated CD8+ T cells sorted from spleen or lymph node cells, taken before intestinal transplant. All receptors come from a human donor who received an intestinal transplant. The CDR3 runs from the conserved cysteine through the conserved F or W. D genes are given only for firm matches. Clone size is shown for a subset of rows, as once, few, many or a class of expanded clone.

D	J	size	V	DNA	CDR3
.	TRBJ2-7	.	TRBV2	TGTGCCAGCAGTGAAGCGGCCCAGAGGCAGACCTACGAGCAGTACTTC	CASSEAAQRQTYEQYF
TRBD2	TRBJ2-5	.	TRBV27	TGTGCCAGCAGTTTATTAGGGCTAGCGGGAGGGCCCTCCGGGGAGACCCAGTACTTC	CASSLLGLAGGPSGETQYF
.	TRBJ2-2	.	TRBV9	TGTGCCAGCAGCGCACAGGCTACCGGGGAGCTGTTTTTT	CASSAQATGELFF
.	TRBJ1-6	.	TRBV11-2	TGTGCCAGCAGCTTAGATAGATGGGACGGGGGGCGCGTGTATTCACCCCTCCACTTT	CASSLDRWDGGRVYSPLHF
.	TRBJ2-3	.	TRBV19	TGTGCCAGTAGTCCTCTGGAGGGCACAGATACGCAGTATTTT	CASSPLEGTDTQYF
TRBD2	TRBJ2-5	.	TRBV7-7	TGTGCTAGCAGCTTAGCGCTCGAGCGGGGGTCGGAGACCCAGTACTTC	CASSLALERGSETQYF
TRBD2	TRBJ2-7	once	TRBV19	TGTGCCAGTAGTACGCCCGGGACCGGGAGGGCCTACGAGCAGTACTTC	CASSTPGTGRAYEQYF
.	TRBJ1-2	.	TRBV7-3	TGTGCCAGCAGCTTAAAGGGGACACACTATACCTACAACTATGGCTACACCTTC	CASSLKGTHYTYNYGYTF
TRBD1	TRBJ2-3	.	TRBV5-1	TGCGCCAGCAGCCAGGGACAGGAGGCAGATACGCAGTATTTT	CASSQGQEADTQYF
.	TRBJ2-7	.	TRBV5-6	TGTGCCAGCAGCCAACAGCAGTCCGAGCAGTACTTC	CASSQQQSEQYF
TRBD2	TRBJ2-7	few	TRBV4-2	TGTGCCAGCAGCCAAGATGGGGGACTAGCTCGGGAGCAGTACTTC	CASSQDGGLAREQYF
TRBD1	TRBJ2-2	.	TRBV15	TGTGCCACCAGCAGTCTATTCAGGGGGGGGGAGCTGTTTTTT	CATSSLFRGGELFF
TRBD1	TRBJ2-7	.	TRBV27	TGTGCCAGCAGTTCCCCGGGACAGGGGACCTACGAGCAGTACTTC	CASSSPGQGTYEQYF
.	TRBJ2-3	.	TRBV6-5	TGTGCCACCCGATTGGGGCAAAGCATCACAGATACGCAGTATTTT	CATRLGQSITDTQYF
TRBD1	TRBJ1-2	once	TRBV7-4	TGTGCCAGCAGCACTGGGACAGGGGATCACGGCTACACCTTC	CASSTGTGDHGYTF
.	TRBJ1-2	.	TRBV7-9	TGTGCCAGCAGCCACGACAGAATCTATGGCTACACCTTC	CASSHDRIYGYTF
.	TRBJ1-1	.	TRBV11-2	TGTGCCAGCAGCTTAGAACAGCACACTGAAGCTTTCTTT	CASSLEQHTEAFF
.	TRBJ2-7	.	TRBV5-1	TGCGCCAGCAGCTTCTACCGGACTCCCTCGGAGCAGTACTTC	CASSFYRTPSEQYF
TRBD2	TRBJ2-1	.	TRBV6-6	TGTGCCAGCAGTTACCTTGGGCTAGCGGTCTTCAATGAGCAGTTCTTC	CASSYLGLAVFNEQFF
.	TRBJ2-2	many	TRBV6-4	TGTGCCAGCAGTGACGGGGCAGGGACCGGGGAGCTGTTTTTT	CASSDGAGTGELFF
.	TRBJ2-1	.	TRBV28	TGTGCCAGCAGTTTTTCGGACATCTCCTACAATGAGCAGTTCTTC	CASSFSDISYNEQFF
TRBD2	TRBJ2-3	.	TRBV30	TGTGCCTGGAGTGCTAGCGGGAGCACAGATACGCAGTATTTT	CAWSASGSTDTQYF
.	TRBJ1-3	.	TRBV2	TGTGCCAGCAGTGAGATACTTCTCCTCTCTGGAAACACCATATATTTT	CASSEILLLSGNTIYF
.	TRBJ1-4	few	TRBV4-1	TGCGCCAGTAAACGTGGGGCCTGGGGTGAAAAACTGTTTTTT	CASKRGAWGEKLFF
TRBD2	TRBJ2-1	.	TRBV4-1	TGCGCCAGCAGCCCCCTTTTCCAGCGGGGAATTGAGCAGTTCTTC	CASSPLFQRGIEQFF
TRBD1	TRBJ2-1	.	TRBV27	TGTGCCAGCAGGGACAGGGACTCCTACAATGAGCAGTTCTTC	CASRDRDSYNEQFF
.	TRBJ2-1	.	TRBV6-1	TGTGCCAGCAGTGAGGAGGTTTCGGGCTACTACAATGAGCAGTTCTTC	CASSEEVSGYYNEQFF
TRBD1	TRBJ1-4	.	TRBV28	TGTGCCAGCAGTTCCGGGACAGGGGCGAGGGAGGGGGCAACTAATGAAAAACTGTTTTTT	CASSSGTGAREGATNEKLFF
TRBD1	TRBJ2-7	.	TRBV6-5	TGTGCCAGCAGTTCAGACCGGGACAGCGACTACGAGCAGTACTTC	CASSSDRDSDYEQYF
TRBD2	TRBJ2-5	.	TRBV5-1	TGCGCCACCGGGACTAGCGGACAAGAGACCCAGTACTTC	CATGTSGQETQYF
TRBD1	TRBJ2-7	.	TRBV6-5	TGTGCCAGCGGACAGGGGTCCCACGAGCAGTACTTC	CASGQGSHEQYF
.	TRBJ1-1	.	TRBV19	TGTGCCAGTAGTCCGGGGTACCTCATGAACACTGAAGCTTTCTTT	CASSPGYLMNTEAFF
.	TRBJ2-7	.	TRBV6-1	TGTGCCAGCAGTGCTGGCAGTGCCTACGAGCAGTACTTC	CASSAGSAYEQYF
.	TRBJ2-7	.	TRBV2	TGTGCCAGCGAGGGAGGCCCCTACGAGCAGTACTTC	CASEGGPYEQYF
TRBD1	TRBJ1-5	.	TRBV28	TGTGCCAGCATAACGGGACAGGGTCAGCCCCAGCATTTT	CASITGQGQPQHF
.	TRBJ2-7	.	TRBV7-2	TGTGCCAGCAGCTTAGTCCCTCCCGAGGGATTCGAGCAGTACTTC	CASSLVPPEGFEQYF
TRBD1	TRBJ2-1	.	TRBV5-1	TGCGCCAGCAGCTTGCGTAGGGGCGACAGGGGGCATGAGCAGTTCTTC	CASSLRRGDRGHEQFF
.	TRBJ2-1	.	TRBV29-1	TGCAGCGTTGAAGAGAGGGTTGGGAATGAGCAGTTCTTC	CSVEERVGNEQFF
TRBD1	TRBJ1-6	.	TRBV7-8	TGTGCCAGCAGCTTAAGGACAGGGGGTAATTCACCCCTCCACTTT	CASSLRTGGNSPLHF
.	TRBJ1-4	.	TRBV4-2	TGTGCCAGCAAGGAGCAAAGGGGACATACTAATGAAAAACTGTTTTTT	CASKEQRGHTNEKLFF
TRBD1	TRBJ2-7	once	TRBV28	TGTGCCAGCAGCTTTGGGTCGACAGGGTATTACGAGCAGTACTTC	CASSFGSTGYYEQYF
.	TRBJ2-3	.	TRBV18	TGTGCCAGCTCAGGGCCCACTAGCCCGGGCCCCACAGATACGCAGTATTTT	CASSGPTSPGPTDTQYF
.	TRBJ1-6	.	TRBV19	TGTGCCAGTAGTATTCACCTAGTAGGTGCCTATAATTCACCCCTCCACTTT	CASSIHLVGAYNSPLHF
.	TRBJ1-5	.	TRBV5-1	TGCGCCAGCAGCTTACTTCAGCCCCAGCATTTT	CASSLLQPQHF
TRBD1	TRBJ2-7	few	TRBV6-5	TGTGCCAGCAGGACCCGGGACAGGGGGCACGAGCAGTACTTC	CASRTRDRGHEQYF
TRBD1	TRBJ2-3	.	TRBV11-2	TGTGCCAGCACCGACAGGGGGCATGAAGATACGCAGTATTTT	CASTDRGHEDTQYF
.	TRBJ1-4	.	TRBV21-1	TGTGCCGGGGACAGGGTGGAAGAAAAACTGTTTTTT	CAGDRVEEKLFF
.	TRBJ2-3	.	TRBV5-6	TGTGCCAGTTTGACATCCTCGGTAACAGATACGCAGTATTTT	CASLTSSVTDTQYF
TRBD1	TRBJ2-7	.	TRBV9	TGTGCCAGCAGCGTTGGGACAGGCCAAACCTACGAGCAGTACTTC	CASSVGTGQTYEQYF
.	TRBJ2-3	.	TRBV28	TGTGCCAGCAGTTCCGGTCGCACAGATACGCAGTATTTT	CASSSGRTDTQYF
TRBD2	TRBJ2-1	.	TRBV9	TGTGCCAGCAGCGTAGCTCTAGCGGGGGTCAATGAGCAGTTCTTC	CASSVALAGVNEQFF
TRBD1	TRBJ2-7	.	TRBV28	TGTGCCAGCAGGGGTTATCGCAGGGGGTTTCTCCGCTTC	CASRGYRRGFLRF
TRBD2	TRBJ2-7	.	TRBV5-1	TGCGCCAGCAGCTTGTTACTAGCGGGAAAGTACGAGCAGTACTTC	CASSLLLAGKYEQYF
.	TRBJ2-7	.	TRBV11-2	TGTGCCAGCAGTTTCCCCCGCTACGAGCAGTACTTC	CASSFPRYEQYF
.	TRBJ2-1	.	TRBV2	TGTGCCAGCGGCGAGGTAGGCTCCTACAATGAGCAGTTCTTC	CASGEVGSYNEQFF
.	TRBJ1-2	.	TRBV7-9	TGTGCCAGCAGCTGGCAGGTGCCCTATGGCTACACCTTC	CASSWQVPYGYTF
.	TRBJ2-7	.	TRBV6-1	TGTGCCAGCAGTGAAGGTACGGGTTGGGAGCAGTACTTC	CASSEGTGWEQYF
.	TRBJ1-2	.	TRBV28	TGTGCCAGCACCACCCCGGCGTGGGCACCTTATGGCTACACCTTC	CASTTPAWAPYGYTF
.	TRBJ1-1	.	TRBV4-1	TGCGCCAGCAGCCAAGTAAAGGGGGTCGGTAACACTGAAGCTTTCTTT	CASSQVKGVGNTEAFF
.	TRBJ1-1	.	TRBV27	TGTGCCAGCAGTTTATCAGGGTCCGGGGGGAACACTGAAGCTTTCTTT	CASSLSGSGGNTEAFF